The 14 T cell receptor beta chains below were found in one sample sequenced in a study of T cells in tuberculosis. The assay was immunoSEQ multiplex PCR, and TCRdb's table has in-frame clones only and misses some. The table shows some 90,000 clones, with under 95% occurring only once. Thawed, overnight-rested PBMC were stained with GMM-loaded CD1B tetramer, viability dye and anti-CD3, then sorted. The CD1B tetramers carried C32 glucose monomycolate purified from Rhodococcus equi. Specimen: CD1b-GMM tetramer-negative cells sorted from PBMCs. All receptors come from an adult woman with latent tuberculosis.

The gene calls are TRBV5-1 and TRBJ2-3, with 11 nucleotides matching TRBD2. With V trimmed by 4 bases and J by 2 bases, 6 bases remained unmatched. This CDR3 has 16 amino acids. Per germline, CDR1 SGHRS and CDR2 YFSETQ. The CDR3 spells CASSPRLAGHTDTQYF. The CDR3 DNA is TGCGCCAGCAGCCCTAGACTAGCGGGGCACACAGATACGCAGTATTTT.

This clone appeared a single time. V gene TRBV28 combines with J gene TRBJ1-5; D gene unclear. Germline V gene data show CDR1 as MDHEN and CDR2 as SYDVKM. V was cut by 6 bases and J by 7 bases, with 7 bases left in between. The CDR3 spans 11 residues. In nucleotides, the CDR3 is TGTGCCAGCAGGACCGGGCAGCCCCAGCATTTT. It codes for CASRTGQPQHF.

The CDR3 DNA follows: TGCGCCAGCACCAAAAAGGAGGGGGCTGCTGGCTACACCTTC. Amino acids: CASTKKEGAAGYTF. J is TRBJ1-2 and V is TRBV10-2; 7 bases match TRBD1. Looked up from germline, CDR1 is WSHSY and CDR2 is SAAADI. The CDR3 spans 14 residues. The V and J ends lost 7 bases and 7 bases, in that order; junction bases with no gene match: 12.

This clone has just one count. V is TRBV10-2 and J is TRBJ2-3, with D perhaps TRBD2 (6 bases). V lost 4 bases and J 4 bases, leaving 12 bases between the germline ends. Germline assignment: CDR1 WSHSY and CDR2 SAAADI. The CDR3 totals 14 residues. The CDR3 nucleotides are TGCGCCAGCAGTGCGGCGGGGTCGGCAGATACGCAGTATTTT. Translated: CASSAAGSADTQYF.

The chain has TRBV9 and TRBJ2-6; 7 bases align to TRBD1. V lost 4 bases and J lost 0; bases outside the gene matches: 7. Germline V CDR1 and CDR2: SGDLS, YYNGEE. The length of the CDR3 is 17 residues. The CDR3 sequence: CASSPGTVPSGANVLTF. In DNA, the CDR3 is TGTGCCAGCAGCCCAGGGACAGTACCCTCTGGGGCCAACGTCCTGACTTTC.

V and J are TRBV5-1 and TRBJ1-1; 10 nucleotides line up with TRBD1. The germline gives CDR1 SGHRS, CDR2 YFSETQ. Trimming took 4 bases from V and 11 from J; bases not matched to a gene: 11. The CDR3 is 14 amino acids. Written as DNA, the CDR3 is TGCGCCAGCAGCCGGGACAGGGGCCTCGGGGTGGCTTTCTTT. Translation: CASSRDRGLGVAFF.

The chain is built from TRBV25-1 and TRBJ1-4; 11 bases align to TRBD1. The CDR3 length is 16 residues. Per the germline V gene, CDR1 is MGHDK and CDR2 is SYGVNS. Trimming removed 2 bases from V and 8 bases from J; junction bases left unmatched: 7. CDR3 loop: CASSEGGTGGGEKLFF. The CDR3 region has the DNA TGTGCCAGCAGTGAAGGCGGGACAGGGGGTGGGGAAAAACTGTTTTTT.

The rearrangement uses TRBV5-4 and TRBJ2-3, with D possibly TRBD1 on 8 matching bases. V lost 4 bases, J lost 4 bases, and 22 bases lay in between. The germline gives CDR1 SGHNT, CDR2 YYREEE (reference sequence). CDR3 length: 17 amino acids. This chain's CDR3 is CASSPGGRQGAPDTQYF. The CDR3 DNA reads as TGTGCCAGCAGCCCGGGAGGTCGTCAGGGGGCCCCAGATACGCAGTATTTT.

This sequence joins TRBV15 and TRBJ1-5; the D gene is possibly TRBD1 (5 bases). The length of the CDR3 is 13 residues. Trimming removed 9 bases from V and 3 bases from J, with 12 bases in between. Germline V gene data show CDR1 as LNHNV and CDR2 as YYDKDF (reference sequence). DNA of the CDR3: TGTGCCACTAATGACAGATCCAATCAGCCCCAGCATTTT. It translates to CATNDRSNQPQHF.

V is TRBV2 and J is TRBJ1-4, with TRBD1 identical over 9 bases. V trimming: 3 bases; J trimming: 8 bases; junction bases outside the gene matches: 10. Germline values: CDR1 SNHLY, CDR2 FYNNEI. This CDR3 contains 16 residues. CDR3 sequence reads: CASSDVLQGAGEKLFF. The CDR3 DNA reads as TGTGCCAGCAGTGACGTACTACAGGGGGCGGGCGAAAAACTGTTTTTT.

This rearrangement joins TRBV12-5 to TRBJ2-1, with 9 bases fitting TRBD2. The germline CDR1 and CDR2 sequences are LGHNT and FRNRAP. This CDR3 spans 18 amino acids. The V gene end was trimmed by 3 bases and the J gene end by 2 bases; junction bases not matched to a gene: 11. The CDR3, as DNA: TGTGCTAGTGGTTTCAACATCCCTAGCGGGAACACCTACAATGAGCAGTTCTTC. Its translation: CASGFNIPSGNTYNEQFF.

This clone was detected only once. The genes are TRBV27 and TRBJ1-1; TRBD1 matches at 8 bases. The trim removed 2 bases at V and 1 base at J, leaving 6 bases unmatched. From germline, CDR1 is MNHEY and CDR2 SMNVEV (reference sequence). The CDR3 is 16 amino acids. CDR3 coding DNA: TGTGCCAGCAGTTTAACTGGGACAGGACCGAACACTGAAGCTTTCTTT. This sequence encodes CASSLTGTGPNTEAFF.

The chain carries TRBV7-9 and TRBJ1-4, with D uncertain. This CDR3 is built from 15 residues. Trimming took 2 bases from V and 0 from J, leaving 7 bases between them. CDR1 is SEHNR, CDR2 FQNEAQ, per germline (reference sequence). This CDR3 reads CASSLQAATNEKLFF. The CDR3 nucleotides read TGTGCCAGCAGCTTACAGGCAGCAACTAATGAAAAACTGTTTTTT.

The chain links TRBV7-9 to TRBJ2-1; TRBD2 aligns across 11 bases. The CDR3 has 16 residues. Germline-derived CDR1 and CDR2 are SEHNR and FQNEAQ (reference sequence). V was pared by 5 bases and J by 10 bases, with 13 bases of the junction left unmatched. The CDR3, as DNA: TGTGCCAGCAGCCCTCGGGGTAGCGGGGGGGCCGAGGAGCAGTTCTTC. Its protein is CASSPRGSGGAEEQFF.